This T cell receptor beta chain was found in a study of CD8+ T cells in alopecia areata. Across the study: C3H/HeJ graft donors with spontaneous alopecia, aged roughly 6-12 months, supplied skin that was transplanted onto female C3H/HeJ mice aged 7-10 weeks.

Study-level results: Scalp specimens additionally yield sequences from normal skin's resident alphabeta T cells. Lesional scalp, especially alopecia totalis/universalis, showed higher clonality than normal scalp. Researchers reported that TCR sharing among patients proved less clear than in mice, possibly HLA-linked.

The CDR3 consists of 13 residues. The V gene's germline CDR1 is NSQYPW and CDR2 LRSPGD (reference sequence). On this clone: Its antigen is unidentified. The genes are named according to mouse. Read data end 4 residues before the CDR3 end; the end is taken from the germline J gene.

Sequencing templates came from extracted RNA that was reverse transcribed into cDNA. Using immunoSEQ multiplex PCR, the repertoire was profiled, and TCRdb retains in-frame clones only, with some absent. Singletons are absent from the sample, which has around 100,000 clones. The sample comprised lesional skin. The receptor was derived from a C3H/HeJ mouse with alopecia areata. MHC haplotype here: H2-k. The V and J genes are TRBV1 and TRBJ2-7; no reliable D call. CDR3 DNA (partial): TGCACCTGCAGTGCAGAGGTCTCTTAT. This translates into CTCSAEVSY. Given in full, the CDR3 is CTCSAEVSYEQYF.